These 32 T cell receptor beta chains were all obtained from the same sample, sequenced in a study of blood T cell repertoires in COVID-19 (dated by TCRdb to about 2020). The library was made by the immunoSEQ multiplex PCR assay. TCRdb's version of the immuneACCESS table is confined to in-frame rearrangements and falls short of the full clone set. An unresolved V gene accounts for under half of the shortfall where checked; the remainder is of unknown origin. The sample table shows 150,000 or so clones, and roughly 80% are seen once. The ten largest clones capture under 0.75% of the sample. What was sequenced was peripheral blood. Every receptor here comes from a man aged 60 to 69 with acute or convalescent COVID-19.

The V and J genes are TRBV19 and TRBJ2-2; 11 bases agree with TRBD2. Germline V gives CDR1 LNHDA, CDR2 SQIVND (reference sequence). The V and J ends lost 11 bases and 4 bases, in that order; junction bases with no gene match: 12. CDR3 size: 16 residues. The CDR3 DNA follows: TGTGCCTCCCGGGGTAGCGGGGGGGCACTCACCGGGGAGCTGTTTTTT. The encoded protein is CASRGSGGALTGELFF. The full variable domain, its missing parts supplied by reference TRBV19 and TRBJ2-2, is DGGITQSPKYLFRKEGQNVTLSCEQNLNHDAMYWYRQDPGQGLRLIYYSQIVNDFQKGDIAEGYSVSREKKESFPLTVTSAQKNPTAFYLCASRGSGGALTGELFFGEGSRLTVL.

The chain couples TRBV6-5 to TRBJ2-7, with a possible D match to TRBD1 (6 bases). The V gene lost 7 bases and the J gene lost 2 bases, with 18 bases spanning the gap. Germline CDR1 MNHEY, CDR2 SVGAGI. This CDR3 region has 15 residues. The CDR3 protein is CASMKPQGQAYEQYF. CDR3 sequence (DNA): TGTGCCAGCATGAAACCACAGGGTCAAGCCTACGAGCAGTACTTC.

The rearrangement uses TRBV14 and TRBJ2-3; unclear D gene. V lost 3 bases and J lost 7, with 14 bases in between. From germline, CDR1 is SGHDN and CDR2 FVKESK. The CDR3 has 14 amino acids. The CDR3 is CASSQNLAVNTQYF. CDR3 nucleotides: TGTGCCAGCAGCCAGAACTTGGCGGTAAATACGCAGTATTTT.

This clone was picked up a small number of times. The genes are TRBV28 and TRBJ2-3, with D possibly matching TRBD2 (6 bases). Trimming took 3 bases from V and 0 from J, leaving 19 bases between them. This CDR3 is built from 18 residues. CDR1 is MDHEN and CDR2 is SYDVKM in the germline V gene. Here the CDR3 DNA reads TGTGCCAGCAGTTTTTCTAAGGGACTGGGATCTAGCACAGATACGCAGTATTTT. This encodes CASSFSKGLGSSTDTQYF.

The rearrangement links TRBV14 to TRBJ1-2, with 7 bases identical to TRBD1. The V and J ends lost 0 bases and 8 bases, in that order; junction bases with no gene match: 6. Germline CDR1 SGHDN, CDR2 FVKESK. This CDR3 has 14 residues. CDR3 coding DNA: TGTGCCAGCAGCCAAGATACAGGGGCGCACGGCTACACCTTC. Translation: CASSQDTGAHGYTF.

The rearrangement uses TRBV28 and TRBJ2-1; 9 bases are a match to TRBD2. V lost 6 bases and J lost 0; bases outside the gene matches: 6. In germline, CDR1 is MDHEN, CDR2 SYDVKM. The CDR3 loop spans 16 amino acids. Here the CDR3 DNA reads TGTGCCAGCAGATCACTAGCGGGCGTCTCCTACAATGAGCAGTTCTTC. Translation: CASRSLAGVSYNEQFF. Variable domain in full (rest from reference TRBV28 and TRBJ2-1): DVKVTQSSRYLVKRTGEKVFLECVQDMDHENMFWYRQDPGLGLRLIYFSYDVKMKEKGDIPEGYSVSREKKERFSLILESASTNQTSMYLCASRSLAGVSYNEQFFGPGTRLTVL.

V is TRBV18 and J is TRBJ1-5, with 7 bases that match TRBD1. Germline lookup yields CDR1 KGHSH and CDR2 LQKENI. V gave up 6 bases and J gave up 4 bases; unmatched junction bases: 9. The CDR3 covers 15 residues. CDR3 sequence (DNA): TGTGCCAGCTCTCCAAACCGACAGGGTAATCAGCCCCAGCATTTT. Its translation is CASSPNRQGNQPQHF.

The chain carries TRBV7-3 and TRBJ2-4; D is possibly TRBD2 (6 bases). Trimming took 4 bases from V and 4 from J, leaving 26 bases between them. Per germline, CDR1 SGHTA and CDR2 FQGTGA. The CDR3 has 19 amino acids. This CDR3 reads CASSSSAGAGHRWKNIQYF. The CDR3 nucleotides read TGTGCCAGCAGCTCCTCGGCCGGTGCGGGGCATAGGTGGAAAAACATTCAGTACTTC.

This clone was detected once. This sequence joins TRBV5-6 and TRBJ1-4; TRBD1 agrees at 10 bases. CDR1 and CDR2 from the germline V gene are SGHDT and YYEEEE. This CDR3 is 14 amino acids long. V was pared by 4 bases and J by 7 bases, with 4 bases of the junction left unmatched. CDR3 in amino acids: CASSRGQGTEKLFF. CDR3 nucleotides: TGTGCCAGCAGCCGGGGACAGGGGACTGAAAAACTGTTTTTT.

In its sample, this clone was seen a few times. The V call is TRBV7-9, the J call TRBJ1-1; 7 bases are a match to TRBD1. The length of the CDR3 is 13 residues. Germline V CDR1 and CDR2: SEHNR, FQNEAQ (reference sequence). After removal of 5 bases from V and 3 bases from J, the junction contained 3 bases not matched to a gene. The CDR3 bases are TGTGCCAGCAGCCGACAGGGTTACACTGAAGCTTTCTTT. Protein product: CASSRQGYTEAFF.

Here the CDR3 reads CASSLTPDSRYGYTF. CDR3 DNA: TGTGCCAGCAGCTTAACCCCTGACAGCCGTTATGGCTACACCTTC. The chain couples TRBV7-8 to TRBJ1-2; D might be TRBD1 (5 bases). V was shortened by 2 bases and J by 5 bases, with 15 bases between the two germline ends. In germline, CDR1 is SGHVS, CDR2 FQNEAQ. The CDR3 covers 15 residues.

V and J are TRBV6-6 and TRBJ2-7; TRBD1 agrees at 10 bases. Germline V CDR1 and CDR2: MNHNY, SVGAGI (reference sequence). After removal of 6 bases from V and 2 bases from J, the junction contained 7 bases not matched to a gene. This CDR3 is built from 15 residues. This CDR3 is CASRLTGTGAYEQYF. DNA for the CDR3: TGTGCCAGCAGGCTGACCGGGACAGGGGCCTACGAGCAGTACTTC.

The V call is TRBV5-5, the J call TRBJ2-7; 8 bases are shared with TRBD1. With V trimmed by 4 bases and J by 6 bases, 9 bases remained unmatched. This CDR3 is built from 14 residues. Germline CDR1 and CDR2: SGHKS and YYEKEE (reference sequence). CDR3 residues: CASSPQGTGGEQYF. The DNA for the CDR3 is TGTGCCAGCAGCCCTCAAGGGACAGGTGGCGAGCAGTACTTC.

The CDR3 region has the DNA TGTGCCAGCAGTTCGACAGGGGGCGGGGTGTACTTC. Amino acid sequence: CASSSTGGGVYF. This chain joins TRBV6-6 and TRBJ2-7; 10 bases agree with TRBD1. The CDR3 has 12 residues. With V trimmed by 4 bases and J by 12 bases, 6 bases remained unmatched. From germline, CDR1 is MNHNY and CDR2 SVGAGI (reference sequence).

The J gene is TRBJ2-3, the V gene TRBV2, with 9 bases aligning to TRBD1. From germline, CDR1 is SNHLY and CDR2 FYNNEI. The CDR3 has 15 amino acids. After removal of 6 bases from V and 4 bases from J, the junction contained 8 bases not matched to a gene. The CDR3 DNA reads TGTGCCAGCAGCATACAGGGGGCTAACGCAGATACGCAGTATTTT. This codes for CASSIQGANADTQYF.

The chain employs TRBV7-2 and TRBJ1-5; weak D call: TRBD1 (6 bases). Trimming removed 5 bases at V and 1 base at J, with 12 bases between. The CDR3 spans 15 residues. CDR1 and CDR2 from the germline V gene are SGHTA and FQGNSA. The CDR3 DNA is TGTGCCAGCAGCCCAGGGGACGTGAGCAATCAGCCCCAGCATTTT. This encodes CASSPGDVSNQPQHF. The full variable domain, its missing parts supplied by reference TRBV7-2 and TRBJ1-5, is GAGVSQSPSNKVTEKGKDVELRCDPISGHTALYWYRQSLGQGLEFLIYFQGNSAPDKSGLPSDRFSAERTGGSVSTLTIQRTQQEDSAVYLCASSPGDVSNQPQHFGDGTRLSIL.

The chain has TRBV6-6 and TRBJ1-5, with D possibly matching TRBD1 (5 bases). Germline V gene lookup returns CDR1 MNHNY and CDR2 SVGAGI (reference sequence). The V gene lost 4 bases and the J gene lost 5 bases, with 15 bases spanning the gap. The CDR3 sequence is 15 residues long. The CDR3 DNA follows: TGTGCCAGCAGTTTCCCAGGGTTAGGCTATCAGCCCCAGCATTTT. It specifies CASSFPGLGYQPQHF.

The chain uses TRBV24-1 and TRBJ2-5, with D possibly matching TRBD2 (5 bases). Looked up from germline, CDR1 is KGHDR and CDR2 is SFDVKD. The CDR3 length is 14 residues. V lost 7 bases and J lost 5, with 16 bases in between. CDR3 residues: CATRPLVVAETQYF. CDR3 in DNA: TGTGCCACCAGACCCCTGGTTGTAGCGGAGACCCAGTACTTC.

The rearrangement joins TRBV5-1 to TRBJ2-3; maybe TRBD2 (6 bases). The CDR3 spans 17 residues. V was pared by 0 bases and J by 0 bases, with 14 bases between. CDR1 is SGHRS and CDR2 is YFSETQ in the germline V gene. CDR3 nucleotide sequence: TGCGCCAGCAGCTTGGGGAGCGGGCGGGCCAGCACAGATACGCAGTATTTT. Translated, it gives CASSLGSGRASTDTQYF.

This chain uses TRBV24-1 with TRBJ2-5; maybe TRBD2 (8 bases). Germline V gene data show CDR1 as KGHDR and CDR2 as SFDVKD. V lost 5 bases and J lost 5, with 17 bases in between. This CDR3 spans 15 amino acids. Here the CDR3 DNA reads TGTGCCACCAGTGCGCGGGGGGTACAGGGGGAGACCCAGTACTTC. Its translation: CATSARGVQGETQYF.

CDR3 residues: CAISDHGTGNEQFF. The CDR3 DNA follows: TGTGCCATCAGTGACCACGGGACAGGGAATGAGCAGTTCTTC. The J gene is TRBJ2-1, the V gene TRBV10-3; 9 bases map to TRBD1. V lost 3 bases and J lost 7; bases outside the gene matches: 4. Germline values: CDR1 ENHRY, CDR2 SYGVKD. CDR3 size: 14 residues.

This clone has at least ten counts. The chain is built from TRBV11-3 and TRBJ2-1; D unclear. The CDR3 is 14 residues long. Germline-derived CDR1 and CDR2 are SGHNT and YENEEA. The ends were cut back, 5 bases at V and 0 bases at J, with 8 bases in the middle. CDR3 bases: TGTGCCAGCAGCGGAGTCAACTCCTACAATGAGCAGTTCTTC. Its protein product is CASSGVNSYNEQFF. The complete variable domain, with remaining parts taken from reference TRBV11-3 and TRBJ2-1, reads EAGVVQSPRYKIIEKKQPVAFWCNPISGHNTLYWYLQNLGQGPELLIRYENEEAVDDSQLPKDRFSAERLKGVDSTLKIQPAELGDSAVYLCASSGVNSYNEQFFGPGTRLTVL.

This rearrangement joins TRBV25-1 to TRBJ2-2, with D possibly being TRBD2 (5 bases). CDR1 is MGHDK, CDR2 SYGVNS, per germline. V gave up 3 bases and J gave up 1 base, with 9 bases separating them. This CDR3 contains 15 residues. The CDR3 coding sequence is TGTGCCAGCAGTGACACCGGGGTGAACACCGGGGAGCTGTTTTTT. Its protein product is CASSDTGVNTGELFF.

CDR3 in DNA: TGTGCCAGCAGCCCCATGGACAGGCAGAACACTGAAGCTTTCTTT. This codes for CASSPMDRQNTEAFF. The chain couples TRBV3-1 (or the pseudogene TRBV3-2) to TRBJ1-1; 7 bases agree with TRBD1. J lost 1 base, V lost 4 bases, and 6 bases had no gene match. Germline values: CDR1 LGHDT, CDR2 YNNKEL (reference sequence). This CDR3 contains 15 residues.

V gene TRBV10-3 combines with J gene TRBJ2-2; D not certain. The CDR3 has 13 amino acids. V was cut by 4 bases and J by 6 bases, with 9 bases left in between. Germline V gene data show CDR1 as ENHRY and CDR2 as SYGVKD. The CDR3 nucleotides are TGTGCCATCAGTGTTCTGGCACCCGGGGAGCTGTTTTTT. Its protein product is CAISVLAPGELFF.

The chain joins TRBV5-4 to TRBJ1-2; tentative D call: TRBD1 (5 bases). In germline, CDR1 is SGHNT, CDR2 YYREEE (reference sequence). V lost 5 bases and J lost 6, with 14 bases in between. The CDR3 has 13 residues. Written as DNA, the CDR3 is TGTGCCAGCAGAACGCAGGGTGTGGATGGCTACACCTTC. This encodes CASRTQGVDGYTF.

The genes are TRBV24-1 and TRBJ1-2; maybe TRBD1 (5 bases). This CDR3 has 12 residues. Deletions cut 9 bases from V and 4 bases from J, with 11 bases between. Per the germline V gene, CDR1 is KGHDR and CDR2 is SFDVKD. The CDR3, as DNA: TGTGCCACCTTACAGGTTACCTATGGCTACACCTTC. It yields the protein CATLQVTYGYTF.

The chain couples TRBV5-6 to TRBJ2-7, with D uncertain. The CDR3 covers 12 residues. The V end lost 0 bases, the J end lost 1 base, and 2 bases lay between the germline ends. Per germline, CDR1 SGHDT and CDR2 YYEEEE. The CDR3 reads CASSLASYEQYF. CDR3 in DNA: TGTGCCAGCAGCTTGGCTTCCTACGAGCAGTACTTC.

CDR3 sequence reads: CASSPRSGKETQYF. In DNA form, the CDR3 reads TGTGCCAGCTCACCACGTTCAGGGAAAGAGACCCAGTACTTC. V is TRBV18 and J is TRBJ2-5, with a weak D call TRBD1 (5 bases). Germline CDR1 is KGHSH and CDR2 is LQKENI. CDR3 length: 14 amino acids. Trimming took 1 base from V and 3 from J, leaving 9 bases between them. The full variable domain, in which reference TRBV18 and TRBJ2-5 provide the parts outside the CDR3, is NAGVMQNPRHLVRRRGQEARLRCSPMKGHSHVYWYRQLPEEGLKFMVYLQKENIIDESGMPKERFSAEFPKEGPSILRIQQVVRGDSAAYFCASSPRSGKETQYFGPGTRLLVL.

The chain uses TRBV7-6 and TRBJ2-1, with TRBD2 matching over 10 bases. V shed 5 bases, J shed 6 bases, and the junction held 4 bases outside the gene matches. The germline V gene encodes CDR1 SGHVS and CDR2 FNYEAQ. The CDR3 runs to 14 residues. CDR3 region: CASSQRGGRNEQFF. The CDR3 coding sequence is TGTGCCAGCAGCCAGCGGGGGGGCCGCAATGAGCAGTTCTTC. Full variable domain (outside the CDR3, taken from reference TRBV7-6 and TRBJ2-1): GAGVSQSPRYKVTKRGQDVALRCDPISGHVSLYWYRQALGQGPEFLTYFNYEAQQDKSGLPNDRFSAERPEGSISTLTIQRTEQRDSAMYRCASSQRGGRNEQFFGPGTRLTVL.

This sequence joins TRBV3-1 (or the pseudogene TRBV3-2) and TRBJ2-5; 13 nucleotides align to TRBD2. Germline lookup yields CDR1 LGHDT and CDR2 YNNKEL (reference sequence). V lost 4 bases to trimming and J lost 5 bases; unmatched junction nucleotides: 4. The CDR3 length is 15 residues. DNA for the CDR3: TGTGCCAGCAGCCGTGGACTAGCGGGGGTTGAGACCCAGTACTTC. It codes for CASSRGLAGVETQYF.

Comment on this clone: Germline is not matched at one junction end, which may reflect a read error. The genes are TRBV27 and TRBJ2-4, with 7 bases identical to TRBD2. The CDR3 loop spans 12 amino acids. CDR1 and CDR2 from the germline V gene are MNHEY and SMNVEV (reference sequence). Here the CDR3 DNA reads TGTGCCAGCAGTTCAGCGAGCGGGGCGTGGATCTTC. It is translated as CASSSASGAWIF.